These 23 T cell receptor beta chains came from one sample sequenced in a study of shared clonotypes between healthy human individuals. Generated by immunoSEQ multiplex PCR, the TCRdb table keeps only in-frame clones and is missing some. Found here are some 2.4 million clones, roughly 93% of them singletons; the top ten hold roughly 0.39%. The sample was naive CD4+ T cells from PBMCs. Sample subset: CD45RA+ positively selected. The receptors come from a young man in good health. Some clones in this sample may be carry-over from other donors' samples.

The chain joins TRBV29-1 to TRBJ2-7; D tentatively fits TRBD1 or TRBD2 (6 bases each). The CDR3 contains 15 residues. Germline assignment: CDR1 SQVTM and CDR2 ANQGSEA. With 0 bases removed from V and 1 base from J, the gap between germline ends came to 13 bases. In DNA form, the CDR3 reads TGCAGCGTTGAAGATCGGGGGCGTTCTTCCTACGAGCAGTACTTC. It is translated as CSVEDRGRSSYEQYF.

Only a few counts were recorded for this clone. This same CDR3 is encoded by further DNA sequences in the sample. This chain links TRBV6-5 with TRBJ1-1; 8 bases match TRBD1. V lost 5 bases to trimming and J lost 8 bases; unmatched junction nucleotides: 4. Looked up from germline, CDR1 is MNHEY and CDR2 is SVGAGI. The CDR3 consists of 12 residues. Here the CDR3 DNA reads TGTGCCAGCAGTACTAGACAGGGGGAAGCTTTCTTT. This codes for CASSTRQGEAFF.

The chain is built from TRBV7-2 and TRBJ2-1; the D call may be TRBD1 or TRBD2 (5 bases each). Trimming shortened V by 5 bases and J by 9 bases, and 8 bases separated the two germline ends. This CDR3 is built from 11 residues. Germline CDR1 and CDR2: SGHTA and FQGNSA. CDR3 region: CASSDGGEQFF. The CDR3 nucleotides are TGTGCCAGCAGCGATGGGGGTGAGCAGTTCTTC.

The J gene is TRBJ2-3, the V gene TRBV10-3; maybe TRBD2 (10 bases). The CDR3 runs 20 residues. V was shortened by 5 bases and J by 2 bases, with 29 bases between the two germline ends. The germline gives CDR1 ENHRY, CDR2 SYGVKD. This chain's CDR3 is CAISRTGVQPSGRDTDTQYF. In nucleotides, the CDR3 is TGTGCCATCAGTCGGACAGGGGTCCAGCCTAGCGGGAGAGACACAGATACGCAGTATTTT.

The chain employs TRBV5-5 and TRBJ1-4; D is ambiguous. This CDR3 has 16 residues. Trimming took off 1 base at V and 0 bases at J, with 10 bases between the two ends. CDR1 is SGHKS and CDR2 is YYEKEE in the germline V gene (reference sequence). CDR3 protein: CASSLYGRSTNEKLFF. The CDR3 nucleotides are TGTGCCAGCAGCTTGTATGGACGTTCAACTAATGAAAAACTGTTTTTT.

For the CDR3, the DNA is TGCGCCAGCAGTGACCGGGACAGATCTGAAGCTTTCTTT. Protein sequence: CASSDRDRSEAFF. The chain carries TRBV10-2 and TRBJ1-1; 7 nucleotides agree with TRBD1. Trimming took 3 bases from V and 6 from J; bases not matched to a gene: 4. Looked up from germline, CDR1 is WSHSY and CDR2 is SAAADI. This CDR3 is 13 amino acids long.

The table lists this clone with a count of one. The V gene is TRBV27, the J gene TRBJ1-2, with D tentatively TRBD1 (6 bases). The CDR3 runs to 17 residues. Trimming removed 0 bases from V and 8 bases from J, with 22 bases in between. Germline values: CDR1 MNHEY, CDR2 SMNVEV (reference sequence). The CDR3 DNA reads as TGTGCCAGCAGTTTATCGATTCTTGAGACAGGCCATGAAGGCTACACCTTC. Amino acid sequence: CASSLSILETGHEGYTF.

The chain employs TRBV6-1 and TRBJ2-7; tentative D call: TRBD2 (5 bases). CDR3 size: 14 residues. In germline, CDR1 is MNHNS, CDR2 SASEGT. The germline V and J ends were trimmed by 2 bases and 5 bases, with 13 bases remaining between them. CDR3 protein: CASSEPGNEDEQYF. DNA for the CDR3: TGTGCCAGCAGTGAACCGGGGAACGAAGACGAGCAGTACTTC.

J is TRBJ2-3 and V is TRBV5-1; 8 positions match TRBD2. The CDR3 is 14 amino acids. In germline, CDR1 is SGHRS, CDR2 YFSETQ. Losses at the gene ends were 5 bases for V and 3 bases for J; bases not matched to a gene: 5. The CDR3 here is CASSASGSTDTQYF. CDR3 nucleotide sequence: TGCGCCAGCAGTGCCAGCGGGAGTACAGATACGCAGTATTTT. Looking up the rest from reference TRBV5-1 and TRBJ2-3 gives the full variable domain: KAGVTQTPRYLIKTRGQQVTLSCSPISGHRSVSWYQQTPGQGLQFLFEYFSETQRNKGNFPGRFSGRQFSNSRSEMNVSTLELGDSALYLCASSASGSTDTQYFGPGTRLTVL.

This clone was counted between two and nine times. The gene calls are TRBV6-5 and TRBJ1-5; maybe TRBD1 (6 bases). The ends were cut back, 0 bases at V and 7 bases at J, with 13 bases in the middle. This CDR3 spans 15 amino acids. Germline V gene lookup returns CDR1 MNHEY and CDR2 SVGAGI. The chain's CDR3 is CASSYSSGVGQPQHF. The CDR3 nucleotides read TGTGCCAGCAGTTACTCCTCAGGGGTTGGCCAGCCCCAGCATTTT.

The chain joins TRBV6-6 to TRBJ1-1; tentative D call: TRBD1 (5 bases). Per germline, CDR1 MNHNY and CDR2 SVGAGI (reference sequence). Trimming removed 7 bases from V and 1 base from J, with 16 bases in between. The CDR3 is made up of 15 amino acids. This chain's CDR3 is CASKVRGPRNTEAFF. The CDR3 DNA follows: TGTGCCAGCAAAGTGAGGGGACCCCGGAACACTGAAGCTTTCTTT.

The chain employs TRBV5-1 and TRBJ2-5, with D maybe TRBD2 (5 bases). The CDR3 loop spans 15 amino acids. Germline CDR1 SGHRS, CDR2 YFSETQ. The ends were cut back, 2 bases at V and 6 bases at J, with 17 bases in the middle. CDR3 sequence: CASSFSRGSDQTQYF. The CDR3 nucleotides are TGCGCCAGCAGCTTTAGTAGAGGGTCAGATCAGACCCAGTACTTC. Combining the CDR3 with reference TRBV5-1 and TRBJ2-5 gives the whole variable domain KAGVTQTPRYLIKTRGQQVTLSCSPISGHRSVSWYQQTPGQGLQFLFEYFSETQRNKGNFPGRFSGRQFSNSRSEMNVSTLELGDSALYLCASSFSRGSDQTQYFGPGTRLLVL.

The J gene is TRBJ2-7, the V gene TRBV7-9, with a possible D match to TRBD1 (6 bases). Germline lookup yields CDR1 SEHNR and CDR2 FQNEAQ (reference sequence). This CDR3 comprises 15 residues. The ends were cut back, 5 bases at V and 0 bases at J, with 14 bases in the middle. The DNA for the CDR3 is TGTGCCAGCAGCATACGACAGGCCCTCTCCTACGAGCAGTACTTC. The encoded protein is CASSIRQALSYEQYF.

The V call is TRBV7-2, the J call TRBJ2-1; TRBD2 aligns across 8 bases. With 2 bases clipped from V and 5 bases from J, the junction kept 5 bases outside the gene matches. This CDR3 is 15 amino acids long. Germline loops: CDR1 SGHTA, CDR2 FQGNSA. CDR3 DNA: TGTGCCAGCAGCTTAAATAGCGGGGTAGACAATGAGCAGTTCTTC. Protein: CASSLNSGVDNEQFF.

The genes are TRBV9 and TRBJ2-5; D may be TRBD1 (5 bases). The CDR3 length is 15 residues. CDR1 is SGDLS, CDR2 YYNGEE, per germline. V was shortened by 0 bases and J by 2 bases, with 11 bases between the two germline ends. CDR3: CASSVGSTVQETQYF. DNA for the CDR3: TGTGCCAGCAGCGTAGGGTCGACAGTACAAGAGACCCAGTACTTC.

The V call is TRBV18, the J call TRBJ2-7, with 11 nucleotides matching TRBD2. J lost 4 bases, V lost 5 bases, and 7 bases had no gene match. CDR3 length equals 15 residues. Germline lookup yields CDR1 KGHSH and CDR2 LQKENI. The CDR3 nucleotides read TGTGCCAGCTCATCCACCGGGACTAGCGGATACGAGCAGTACTTC. It yields the protein CASSSTGTSGYEQYF.

This chain links TRBV18 with TRBJ1-4; possible D gene TRBD1, 5 bases. Germline assignment: CDR1 KGHSH and CDR2 LQKENI. CDR3 size: 15 residues. V was trimmed by 2 bases and J by 4 bases, leaving 11 bases between them. The CDR3 DNA sequence: TGTGCCAGCTCACCAGGGCAGGGCGTTAATGAAAAACTGTTTTTT. Translated: CASSPGQGVNEKLFF.

This chain uses TRBV30 with TRBJ2-5; 9 nucleotides match TRBD1. Per the germline V gene, CDR1 is GTSNPN and CDR2 is SVGIG (reference sequence). The CDR3 length is 14 residues. Trimming removed 2 bases from V and 5 bases from J; junction bases left unmatched: 6. This CDR3 reads CAWSTGGAGETQYF. DNA for the CDR3: TGTGCCTGGAGTACAGGGGGCGCCGGGGAGACCCAGTACTTC.

The J gene is TRBJ2-4, the V gene TRBV19, with a tentative D call TRBD1 (5 bases). Trimming stripped 7 bases from V and 8 bases from J, with 15 bases between. This CDR3 contains 13 residues. Germline V gives CDR1 LNHDA, CDR2 SQIVND (reference sequence). This chain's CDR3 is CASTGNPMDIQYF. DNA for the CDR3: TGTGCCAGTACAGGGAACCCCATGGACATTCAGTACTTC.

V usage is TRBV5-6 and J usage is TRBJ2-3; 11 nucleotides match TRBD1. Germline V lookup: CDR1 SGHDT, CDR2 YYEEEE. The CDR3 consists of 15 residues. V trimming: 7 bases; J trimming: 3 bases; junction bases outside the gene matches: 7. This CDR3 is CASGPGQGATDTQYF. In DNA, the CDR3 is TGTGCCAGCGGCCCTGGACAGGGGGCAACAGATACGCAGTATTTT.

The J gene is TRBJ1-1, the V gene TRBV5-4, with D hard to call. This CDR3 spans 13 amino acids. CDR1 is SGHNT and CDR2 is YYREEE in the germline V gene (reference sequence). Trimming removed 3 bases from V and 1 base from J, with 7 bases in between. CDR3 in amino acids: CASSSKTNTEAFF. The CDR3, as DNA: TGTGCCAGCAGCTCCAAGACGAACACTGAAGCTTTCTTT. Combining the CDR3 with reference TRBV5-4 and TRBJ1-1 gives the whole variable domain ETGVTQSPTHLIKTRGQQVTLRCSSQSGHNTVSWYQQALGQGPQFIFQYYREEENGRGNFPPRFSGLQFPNYSSELNVNALELDDSALYLCASSSKTNTEAFFGQGTRLTVV.

The chain joins TRBV11-2 to TRBJ2-5; D gene ambiguous. The CDR3 has 14 residues. V was pared by 4 bases and J by 5 bases, with 14 bases between. Germline V lookup: CDR1 SGHAT, CDR2 FQNNGV. The CDR3 reads CASSSGVFIETQYF. The CDR3 coding sequence is TGTGCCAGCAGCTCTGGGGTGTTCATCGAGACCCAGTACTTC.

Only one count was recorded for this clone. The V and J genes are TRBV19 and TRBJ1-5; the D gene is possibly TRBD1 (6 bases). There are 12 residues in the CDR3. Germline-derived CDR1 and CDR2 are LNHDA and SQIVND (reference sequence). Trimming cost V 7 bases and J 7 bases, with 11 bases left between them. The CDR3 reads CASKRQGQPQHF. In DNA form, the CDR3 reads TGTGCCAGTAAGCGCCAGGGGCAGCCCCAGCATTTT.